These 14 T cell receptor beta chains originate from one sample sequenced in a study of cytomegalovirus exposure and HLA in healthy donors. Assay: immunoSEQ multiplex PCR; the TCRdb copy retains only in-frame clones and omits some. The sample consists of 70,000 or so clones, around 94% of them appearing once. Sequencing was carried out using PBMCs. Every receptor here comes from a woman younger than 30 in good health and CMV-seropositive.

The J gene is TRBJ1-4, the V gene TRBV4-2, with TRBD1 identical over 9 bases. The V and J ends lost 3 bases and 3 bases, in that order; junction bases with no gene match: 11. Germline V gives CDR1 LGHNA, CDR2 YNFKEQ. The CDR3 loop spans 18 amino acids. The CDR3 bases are TGTGCCAGCAGCCACGGGACAGGGAATGAGTGGGCTAATGAAAAACTGTTTTTT. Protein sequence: CASSHGTGNEWANEKLFF.

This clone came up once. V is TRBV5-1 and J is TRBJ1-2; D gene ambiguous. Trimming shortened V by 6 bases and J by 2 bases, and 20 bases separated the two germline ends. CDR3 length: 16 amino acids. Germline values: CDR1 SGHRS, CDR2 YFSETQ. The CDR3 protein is CASTKALIDFNYGYTF. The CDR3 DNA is TGCGCCAGCACCAAGGCACTCATAGACTTCAACTATGGCTACACCTTC.

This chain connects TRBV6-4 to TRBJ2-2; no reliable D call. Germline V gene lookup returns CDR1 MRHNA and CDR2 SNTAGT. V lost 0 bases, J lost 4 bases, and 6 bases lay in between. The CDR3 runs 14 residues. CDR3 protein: CASSDSPGTGELFF. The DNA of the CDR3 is TGTGCCAGCAGTGACTCCCCGGGCACCGGGGAGCTGTTTTTT.

The CDR3 DNA follows: TGTGCCAGCAGCTTGAGCATTTCCCAAGAGACCCAGTACTTC. Protein sequence: CASSLSISQETQYF. J is TRBJ2-5 and V is TRBV7-7; D is unresolved. V lost 3 bases and J lost 1, with 9 bases in between. Germline lookup yields CDR1 SSHAT and CDR2 FNYEAQ (reference sequence). CDR3 length: 14 amino acids.

The CDR3 DNA sequence: TGTGCCAGTGGGACAGGGGGCTCATGGCCCCAGCATTTT. Protein product: CASGTGGSWPQHF. This chain connects TRBV21-1 to TRBJ1-5; the table's D call, TRBD1, has no DNA check behind it. TRBV21-1 is classified as a pseudogene. The CDR3 covers 13 residues.

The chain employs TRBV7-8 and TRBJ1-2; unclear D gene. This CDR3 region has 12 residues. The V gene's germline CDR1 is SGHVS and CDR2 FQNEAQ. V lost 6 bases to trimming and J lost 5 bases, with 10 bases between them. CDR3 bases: TGTGCCAGCAGGCCGCTCCTATATGGCTACACCTTC. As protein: CASRPLLYGYTF. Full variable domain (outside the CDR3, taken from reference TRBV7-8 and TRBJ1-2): GAGVSQSPRYKVAKRGQDVALRCDPISGHVSLFWYQQALGQGPEFLTYFQNEAQLDKSGLPSDRFFAERPEGSVSTLKIQRTQQEDSAVYLCASRPLLYGYTFGSGTRLTVV.

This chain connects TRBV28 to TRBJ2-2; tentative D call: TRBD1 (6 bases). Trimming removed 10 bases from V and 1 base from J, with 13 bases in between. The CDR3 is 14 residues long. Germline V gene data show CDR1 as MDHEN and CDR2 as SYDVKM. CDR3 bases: TGTGCCACTAACAGGGTTCAGAACACCGGGGAGCTGTTTTTT. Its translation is CATNRVQNTGELFF.

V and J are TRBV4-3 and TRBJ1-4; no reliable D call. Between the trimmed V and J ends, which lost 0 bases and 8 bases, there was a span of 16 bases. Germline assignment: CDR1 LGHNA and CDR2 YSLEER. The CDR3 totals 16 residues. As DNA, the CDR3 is TGCGCCAGCAGCCAAGACCCGGGCTCCGGGGAAGAAAAACTGTTTTTT. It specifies CASSQDPGSGEEKLFF.

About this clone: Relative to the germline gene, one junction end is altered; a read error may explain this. CDR3 amino acids: CASSLHGGTGNEQFF. In nucleotides, the CDR3 is TGTGCTAGCAGCTTACACGGCGGGACGGGCAATGAGCAGTTCTTC. This chain connects TRBV7-7 to TRBJ2-1; D is possibly TRBD2 (6 bases). The CDR3 runs to 15 residues. Germline loops: CDR1 SSHAT, CDR2 FNYEAQ (reference sequence).

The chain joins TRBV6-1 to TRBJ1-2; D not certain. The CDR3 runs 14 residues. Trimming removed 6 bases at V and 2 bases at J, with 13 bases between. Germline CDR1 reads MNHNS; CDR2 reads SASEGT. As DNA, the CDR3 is TGTGCCAGCAGGGCCCGGGGAACGAACTATGGCTACACCTTC. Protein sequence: CASRARGTNYGYTF.

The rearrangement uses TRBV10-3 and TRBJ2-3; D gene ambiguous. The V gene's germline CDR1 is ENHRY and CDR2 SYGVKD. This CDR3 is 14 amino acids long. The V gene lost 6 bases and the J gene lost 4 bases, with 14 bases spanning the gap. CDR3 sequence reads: CAISPAPAPDTQYF. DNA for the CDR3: TGTGCCATCAGCCCTGCCCCCGCGCCAGATACGCAGTATTTT.

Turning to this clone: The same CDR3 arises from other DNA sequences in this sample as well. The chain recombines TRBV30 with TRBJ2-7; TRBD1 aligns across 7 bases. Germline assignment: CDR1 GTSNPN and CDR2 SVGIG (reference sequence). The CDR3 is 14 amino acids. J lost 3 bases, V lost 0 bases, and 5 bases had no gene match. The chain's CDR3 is CAWSVRTGVYEQYF. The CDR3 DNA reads TGTGCCTGGAGTGTACGAACAGGGGTCTACGAGCAGTACTTC.

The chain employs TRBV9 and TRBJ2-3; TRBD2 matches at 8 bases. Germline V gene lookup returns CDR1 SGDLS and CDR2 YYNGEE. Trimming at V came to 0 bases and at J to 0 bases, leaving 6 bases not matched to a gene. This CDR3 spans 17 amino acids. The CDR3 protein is CASSVAGGGPSTDTQYF. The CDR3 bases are TGTGCCAGCAGCGTAGCGGGCGGGGGGCCTAGCACAGATACGCAGTATTTT.

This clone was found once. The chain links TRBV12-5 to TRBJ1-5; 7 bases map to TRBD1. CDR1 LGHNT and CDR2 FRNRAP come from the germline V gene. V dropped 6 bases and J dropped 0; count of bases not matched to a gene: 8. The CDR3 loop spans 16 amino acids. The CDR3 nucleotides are TGTGCTAGTGGGCGACAGGGAAATTATAGCAATCAGCCCCAGCATTTT. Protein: CASGRQGNYSNQPQHF. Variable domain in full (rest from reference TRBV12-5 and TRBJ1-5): DARVTQTPRHKVTEMGQEVTMRCQPILGHNTVFWYRQTMMQGLELLAYFRNRAPLDDSGMPKDRFSAEMPDATLATLKIQPSEPRDSAVYFCASGRQGNYSNQPQHFGDGTRLSIL.